This TCR beta chain was sequenced in a study of T cell responses to AZD1222 COVID-19 vaccine. On the study more broadly: Pooling was applied to second doses at about 4 or about 12 weeks. Findings and limits, study-wide: Nearly half of the spike-specific TCRs reportedly recognize variant regions that carry no mutations. In a largely white British group with more females than males, clonal diversity was possibly underestimated.

As for this clone: Its antigen is unknown.

TCRdb's table, derived via immunoSEQ multiplex PCR, lists solely in-frame clones and lacks some. The table records 120,000 or so clones, approximately 86% of them present only once. V lost 2 bases and J lost 5, with 5 bases in between. The V gene's germline CDR1 is MNHNS and CDR2 SASEGT. The CDR3 covers 12 residues. Specimen: peripheral blood, collected on day 0 of AZD1222 vaccination. This sequence joins TRBV6-1 and TRBJ2-3; no clear D. This TCR came from an adult in good health. CDR3 sequence reads: CASSEWRDTQYF. The CDR3 DNA sequence: TGTGCCAGCAGTGAATGGAGAGATACGCAGTATTTT.